What follows are 27 T cell receptor beta chains derived from one specimen sequenced in a study of blood T cells in healthy people across ages. Primed by a sample-barcoded 5' primer and a J-beta primer mix, a second PCR proceeded for about 6 to 11 cycles. TCRdb re-called the 5' RACE reads through MiXCR, storing one row per CDR3 protein. The data hold about 500,000 distinct CDR3 sequences, with around 24% observed a single time. These sequences were also reported in another study, on T cells of mothers and their children.

Sequencing was performed on blood. All receptors derive from a boy aged 10-17 years in good health.

This clonotype has a handful of counts. The genes are TRBV24-1 and TRBJ1-1; D is uncertain. The V end was cut by 4 bases, the J end by 8 bases, with 7 bases between. CDR1 is KGHDR, CDR2 SFDVKD, per germline. This CDR3 spans 11 amino acids. The DNA of the CDR3 is TGTGCCACCAGTGACGGGAGGGAAGCTTTCTTT. Protein sequence: CATSDGREAFF.

The J gene is TRBJ2-1, the V gene TRBV6-5; TRBD2 agrees at 7 bases. With V trimmed by 6 bases and J by 5 bases, 10 bases remained unmatched. The CDR3 runs to 15 residues. Germline-derived CDR1 and CDR2 are MNHEY and SVGAGI. DNA for the CDR3: TGTGCCAGCAGCCAGGCGGGGGAAGGCAACAATGAGCAGTTCTTC. This gives the protein CASSQAGEGNNEQFF.

The chain links TRBV29-1 to TRBJ2-3; 7 bases agree with TRBD2. This CDR3 has 14 amino acids. With V trimmed by 4 bases and J by 4 bases, 8 bases remained unmatched. Germline values: CDR1 SQVTM, CDR2 ANQGSEA. In nucleotides, the CDR3 is TGCAGCGTTGCCGTGGGGGGGTCCGCAGATACGCAGTATTTT. Its translation is CSVAVGGSADTQYF.

A remark on this clonotype: The junction does not match germline at one end; this may be a read error. This chain connects TRBV7-8 to TRBJ1-5, with 7 bases aligning to TRBD1. This CDR3 region has 15 residues. CDR1 and CDR2 (germline): SGHVS, FQNEAQ. CDR3 sequence (DNA): TGTGTCAGCAGCTCCGGGACAGCAGTCAATCAGCCCCAGCATTTT. Translated: CVSSSGTAVNQPQHF.

Only a few counts were recorded for this clonotype. The rearrangement uses TRBV15 and TRBJ1-2; TRBD1 matches 10 bases. V gave up 2 bases and J gave up 5 bases; unmatched junction bases: 5. The CDR3 runs to 15 residues. Germline V gene lookup returns CDR1 LNHNV and CDR2 YYDKDF (reference sequence). As DNA, the CDR3 is TGTGCCACCAGCAGAAATGGACAGGGGGGTTATGGCTACACCTTC. Its protein is CATSRNGQGGYGYTF.

This clonotype was seen only a few times. This chain links TRBV7-8 with TRBJ2-5, with TRBD2 matching over 9 bases. Germline-derived CDR1 and CDR2 are SGHVS and FQNEAQ. V gave up 5 bases and J gave up 2 bases; unmatched junction bases: 9. This CDR3 region has 16 residues. The CDR3 DNA sequence: TGTGCCAGCAGCAGCCAGACTAGCGGAGGGCAAGAGACCCAGTACTTC. Protein sequence: CASSSQTSGGQETQYF. The full variable domain, in which reference TRBV7-8 and TRBJ2-5 provide the parts outside the CDR3, is GAGVSQSPRYKVAKRGQDVALRCDPISGHVSLFWYQQALGQGPEFLTYFQNEAQLDKSGLPSDRFFAERPEGSVSTLKIQRTQQEDSAVYLCASSSQTSGGQETQYFGPGTRLLVL.

The table lists this clonotype with a few counts. The chain joins TRBV28 to TRBJ2-3, with 10 bases matching TRBD2. The germline gives CDR1 MDHEN, CDR2 SYDVKM. The CDR3 is 15 residues long. The J segment lost 2 bases and the V segment lost 2 bases, leaving 1 base of the junction unmatched. CDR3 nucleotides: TGTGCCAGCAGTTTAGGGACTAGCGACACAGATACGCAGTATTTT. Translating it yields CASSLGTSDTDTQYF.

This sequence joins TRBV29-1 and TRBJ1-2, with D unclear. The CDR3 sequence is 14 residues long. Germline V gene sequence: CDR1 SQVTM, CDR2 ANQGSEA. Trimming removed 5 bases at V and 2 bases at J, with 15 bases between. The CDR3 nucleotides are TGCAGCGTTATATCTGGTTCCGTAAACTATGGCTACACCTTC. This sequence encodes CSVISGSVNYGYTF. The full variable domain, completed using reference TRBV29-1 and TRBJ1-2, is SAVISQKPSRDICQRGTSLTIQCQVDSQVTMMFWYRQQPGQSLTLIATANQGSEATYESGFVIDKFPISRPNLTFSTLTVSNMSPEDSSIYLCSVISGSVNYGYTFGSGTRLTVV.

This chain's CDR3 is CASSLDGGPTYNEQFF. For the CDR3, the DNA is TGTGCCAGCAGCTTGGATGGAGGGCCAACCTACAATGAGCAGTTCTTC. The chain employs TRBV5-5 and TRBJ2-1, with D perhaps matching TRBD2 (6 bases). The CDR3 has 16 residues. The V gene's germline CDR1 is SGHKS and CDR2 YYEKEE (reference sequence). The V gene lost 0 bases and the J gene lost 2 bases, with 12 bases spanning the gap.

The genes are TRBV7-6 and TRBJ2-1, with unresolved D. CDR1 SGHVS and CDR2 FNYEAQ come from the germline V gene. The V and J ends lost 1 base and 4 bases respectively, with 14 bases between them. The CDR3 length is 16 residues. CDR3 protein: CASSLGLDGRYNEQFF. The CDR3 nucleotides read TGTGCCAGCAGCTTAGGGTTGGACGGAAGATACAATGAGCAGTTCTTC. Filled out from reference TRBV7-6 and TRBJ2-1, the complete variable domain reads GAGVSQSPRYKVTKRGQDVALRCDPISGHVSLYWYRQALGQGPEFLTYFNYEAQQDKSGLPNDRFSAERPEGSISTLTIQRTEQRDSAMYRCASSLGLDGRYNEQFFGPGTRLTVL.

The chain combines TRBV7-2 with TRBJ2-3; perhaps TRBD1 as D (6 bases). The CDR3 has 17 residues. CDR1 is SGHTA, CDR2 FQGNSA, per germline. The V end lost 1 base, the J end lost 2 bases, and 16 bases lay between the germline ends. The CDR3 coding sequence is TGTGCCAGCAGCTTAGGGCCCTCGGACAGCCTCACAGATACGCAGTATTTT. As protein: CASSLGPSDSLTDTQYF.

The chain is built from TRBV12-3 or TRBV12-4 and TRBJ2-7; D perhaps matches TRBD1 (5 bases). The CDR3 loop spans 13 amino acids. Between the trimmed V and J ends, which lost 3 bases and 6 bases, there was a span of 12 bases. CDR3 coding DNA: TGTGCCAGCAGTTTCAGGGTTAGTAGCGAGCAGTACTTC. Its translation: CASSFRVSSEQYF.

This CDR3 is CSARKPGTSNYGYTF. CDR3 nucleotides: TGCAGTGCTAGGAAGCCTGGGACAAGTAACTATGGCTACACCTTC. The chain employs TRBV20-1 and TRBJ1-2; D may be TRBD1 (6 bases). Germline-derived CDR1 and CDR2 are DFQATT and SNEGSKA (reference sequence). The CDR3 sequence is 15 residues long. The ends were cut back, 3 bases at V and 1 base at J, with 15 bases in the middle.

As to this clonotype: A read error may account for a junction end that differs from germline. The chain has TRBV19 and TRBJ2-1, with 9 bases lining up with TRBD1. Germline-derived CDR1 and CDR2 are LNHDA and SQIVND (reference sequence). The length of the CDR3 is 16 residues. The DNA for the CDR3 is TGTGCCGGTAGTAGTGGGACAGGGCAACTCTACAATGAGCAGTTCTTC. Its translation: CAGSSGTGQLYNEQFF. Full variable domain (missing parts from reference TRBV19 and TRBJ2-1): DGGITQSPKYLFRKEGQNVTLSCEQNLNHDAMYWYRQDPGQGLRLIYYSQIVNDFQKGDIAEGYSVSREKKESFPLTVTSAQKNPTAFYLCAGSSGTGQLYNEQFFGPGTRLTVL.

The V gene is TRBV18, the J gene TRBJ2-7; either TRBD1 or TRBD2 may fit D (5 bases each). Trimming removed 4 bases at V and 2 bases at J, with 18 bases between. Germline CDR1 is KGHSH and CDR2 is LQKENI. The CDR3 sequence is 16 residues long. The CDR3 is CASSLIPGRKAYEQYF. CDR3 coding DNA: TGTGCCAGCTCACTCATCCCGGGACGGAAGGCCTACGAGCAGTACTTC.

This clonotype appeared once. A single base separates this from a much larger clone, so it may be a read error. The chain couples TRBV12-3 or TRBV12-4 to TRBJ2-5; D remains ambiguous. CDR3 size: 12 residues. The CDR3 region is CASSSLQGTQYF. CDR3 nucleotide sequence: TGTGCCAGCAGTTCCCTCCAAGGGACCCAGTACTTC.

This clonotype was seen more than once but under ten times. The J gene is TRBJ2-1, the V gene TRBV12-5, with a tentative D call TRBD2 (5 bases). Per the germline V gene, CDR1 is LGHNT and CDR2 is FRNRAP. The V end was cut by 0 bases, the J end by 2 bases, with 11 bases between. The CDR3 is 16 residues long. In nucleotides, the CDR3 is TGTGCTAGTGGTTTGGTACTGGGAGTAACCTACAATGAGCAGTTCTTC. Translating gives CASGLVLGVTYNEQFF.

The chain links TRBV28 to TRBJ2-1; D unclear. Germline CDR1 and CDR2: MDHEN and SYDVKM. Trimming took off 5 bases at V and 8 bases at J, with 19 bases between the two ends. There are 15 residues in the CDR3. CDR3: CASSPPWGTLDEQFF. The CDR3 nucleotides read TGTGCCAGCAGTCCGCCTTGGGGAACCCTGGATGAGCAGTTCTTC. The entire variable domain, with the rest obtained from reference TRBV28 and TRBJ2-1, is as follows: DVKVTQSSRYLVKRTGEKVFLECVQDMDHENMFWYRQDPGLGLRLIYFSYDVKMKEKGDIPEGYSVSREKKERFSLILESASTNQTSMYLCASSPPWGTLDEQFFGPGTRLTVL.

Ten or more counts support this clonotype. The J gene is TRBJ2-7, the V gene TRBV2; 7 bases match TRBD2. This CDR3 comprises 13 residues. The germline V gene has CDR1 SNHLY and CDR2 FYNNEI. The V segment lost 7 bases and the J segment 0 bases; nucleotides outside the gene matches: 3. The CDR3 loop reads CASIREGSYEQYF. CDR3 sequence (DNA): TGTGCCAGCATTAGGGAGGGCTCCTACGAGCAGTACTTC.

This clonotype was seen a few times. This chain connects TRBV21-1 to TRBJ1-4; TRBD1 is taken as the D call from the table, unchecked against the DNA. TRBV21-1 is recorded as a pseudogene. This CDR3 region has 14 residues. In DNA, the CDR3 is TGTGCCGGAAGTCGGACAGGGGGGAATGAAAAACTGTTTTTT. Translating gives CAGSRTGGNEKLFF.

The gene calls are TRBV3-1 and TRBJ1-3; D is undetermined. Germline V gene data show CDR1 as LGHDT and CDR2 as YNNKEL (reference sequence). Trimming stripped 3 bases from V and 0 bases from J, with 9 bases between. CDR3 length: 15 amino acids. The CDR3 nucleotides read TGTGCCAGCAGCCAGGGGTCACCCTCTGGAAACACCATATATTTT. This translates into CASSQGSPSGNTIYF.

This clonotype occurred a few times. V gene TRBV3-1 combines with J gene TRBJ2-1; no clear D. The CDR3 has 16 residues. Germline V CDR1 and CDR2: LGHDT, YNNKEL (reference sequence). V was trimmed by 5 bases and J by 0 bases, leaving 14 bases between them. Written as DNA, the CDR3 is TGTGCCAGCAGCTTCATACCGCATAGCTCCTACAATGAGCAGTTCTTC. It translates to CASSFIPHSSYNEQFF.

This clonotype turned up a few times. The chain recombines TRBV28 with TRBJ2-4; TRBD1 aligns across 8 bases. Germline CDR1 is MDHEN and CDR2 is SYDVKM. The CDR3 extends over 14 amino acids. Germline trimming cut 3 bases from V and 6 bases from J; bases unmatched to any gene: 4. The CDR3 spells CASSFTTGVNIQYF. The CDR3 nucleotides read TGTGCCAGCAGTTTTACGACAGGGGTAAACATTCAGTACTTC.

This clonotype turned up a few times. This chain links TRBV12-3 or TRBV12-4 with TRBJ1-2, with D unclear. CDR3 length: 13 residues. Trimming removed 4 bases at V and 1 base at J, with 7 bases between. CDR3 sequence: CASSWSYNYGYTF. CDR3 nucleotide sequence: TGTGCCAGCAGTTGGTCCTATAACTATGGCTACACCTTC.

The J gene is TRBJ2-5, the V gene TRBV10-3, with TRBD1 matching 10 bases. There are 17 residues in the CDR3. V lost 5 bases to trimming and J lost 2 bases; unmatched junction nucleotides: 11. CDR1 ENHRY and CDR2 SYGVKD come from the germline V gene. The CDR3 here is CAISSEKGQGPQETQYF. The DNA of the CDR3 is TGTGCCATCAGTTCAGAGAAGGGACAGGGGCCTCAAGAGACCCAGTACTTC.

The chain carries TRBV7-9 and TRBJ1-1; TRBD1 is a possible D gene (6 bases). The CDR3 consists of 12 residues. In germline, CDR1 is SEHNR, CDR2 FQNEAQ (reference sequence). V dropped 6 bases and J dropped 6 bases, with 11 bases sitting between them. The CDR3 here is CASSKRTAEAFF. The CDR3 nucleotides are TGTGCCAGCAGTAAACGGACAGCTGAAGCTTTCTTT. The whole variable domain, remainder taken from reference TRBV7-9 and TRBJ1-1, is DTGVSQNPRHKITKRGQNVTFRCDPISEHNRLYWYRQTLGQGPEFLTYFQNEAQLEKSRLLSDRFSAERPKGSFSTLEIQRTEQGDSAMYLCASSKRTAEAFFGQGTRLTVV.

This clonotype was picked up a small number of times. The CDR3 protein is CASSQGHGLISGNTIYF. CDR3 in DNA: TGCGCCAGCAGCCAAGGGCACGGACTGATCTCTGGAAACACCATATATTTT. The chain couples TRBV4-3 to TRBJ1-3; no clear D gene. Germline V gene lookup returns CDR1 LGHNA and CDR2 YSLEER. The CDR3 is made up of 17 amino acids. V was cut by 1 base and J by 0 bases, with 13 bases left in between.